This T cell receptor (beta chain) was obtained from a study of Graves' ophthalmopathy and Graves' hyperthyroidism. For repertoire sequencing, the TCR beta CDR3 regions were amplified from RNA transcripts. The library came from an HTBI-primed first-round RT-PCR and a second-round multiplex PCR. TCRdb reprocessed the multiplex PCR reads with MiXCR, giving one entry per CDR3 protein. The data hold under 400,000 distinct CDR3 sequences, with 15% to 20% observed a single time. Germline lookup yields CDR1 MGHDK and CDR2 SYGVNS. The CDR3 extends over 16 amino acids. The V end lost 0 bases, the J end lost 1 base, and 7 bases lay between the germline ends. In its sample, this clonotype was seen many times.

V usage is TRBV25-1 and J usage is TRBJ2-6, with D possibly being TRBD2 (5 bases). The source of this sequence is an adult man with Graves' ophthalmopathy. Sequenced material: peripheral blood. Written as DNA, the CDR3 is TGTGCCAGCAGTGAATATCGGGATTCTGGGGCCAACGTCCTGACTTTC. Encoded protein: CASSEYRDSGANVLTF.